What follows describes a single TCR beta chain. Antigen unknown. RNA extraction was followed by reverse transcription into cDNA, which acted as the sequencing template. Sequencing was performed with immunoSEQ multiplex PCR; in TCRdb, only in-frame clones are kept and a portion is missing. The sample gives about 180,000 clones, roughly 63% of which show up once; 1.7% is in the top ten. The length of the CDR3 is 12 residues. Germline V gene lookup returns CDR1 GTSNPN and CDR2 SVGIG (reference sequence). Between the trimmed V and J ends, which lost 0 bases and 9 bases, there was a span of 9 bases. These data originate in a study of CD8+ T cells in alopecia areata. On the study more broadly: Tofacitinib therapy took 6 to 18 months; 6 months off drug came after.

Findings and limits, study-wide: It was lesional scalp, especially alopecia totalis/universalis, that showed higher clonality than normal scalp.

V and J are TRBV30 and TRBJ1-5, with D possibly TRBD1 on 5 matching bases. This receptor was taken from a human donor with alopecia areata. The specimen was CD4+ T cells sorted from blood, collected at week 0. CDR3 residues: CAWSVQAGPQHF. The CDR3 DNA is TGTGCCTGGAGTGTACAGGCGGGGCCCCAGCATTTT.